One sample yielded the 15 T cell receptor beta chains listed below, sequenced in a study of cytomegalovirus exposure and HLA in healthy donors. Primers for the PCR totalled 60 Vbeta and 13 Jbeta. Here immunoSEQ multiplex PCR was the method, and the copy in TCRdb shows in-frame clones only, minus some. The sample carries some 120,000 clones, 74% recorded once. The sequencing sample was made of PBMCs. Receptor source: a man aged 35 to 55 in good health and CMV-seropositive.

This clone was recorded a few times. The chain combines TRBV29-1 with TRBJ2-7; TRBD1 matches 7 bases. Germline V gene data show CDR1 as SQVTM and CDR2 as ANQGSEA. The CDR3 contains 12 residues. V shed 5 bases, J shed 7 bases, and the junction held 8 bases outside the gene matches. As DNA, the CDR3 is TGCAGCGTTCGGGACAGCGCCTGGGAGCAGTACTTC. As protein: CSVRDSAWEQYF.

The chain couples TRBV5-1 to TRBJ2-7; 8 bases match TRBD1. The V segment lost 0 bases and the J segment 7 bases; nucleotides outside the gene matches: 0. This CDR3 has 12 amino acids. Germline V gene lookup returns CDR1 SGHRS and CDR2 YFSETQ. The CDR3 coding sequence is TGCGCCAGCAGCTTGGGACAGGGGGAGCAGTACTTC. Amino acid sequence: CASSLGQGEQYF.

In its sample, this clone was seen a few times. CDR3 residues: CASSSLAGKGSNQPQHF. The CDR3 DNA follows: TGTGCCAGCAGTTCCCTGGCAGGGAAGGGTAGCAATCAGCCCCAGCATTTT. This chain joins TRBV27 and TRBJ1-5, with D maybe TRBD1 (5 bases). The germline V gene encodes CDR1 MNHEY and CDR2 SMNVEV (reference sequence). CDR3 length equals 17 residues. V was trimmed by 4 bases and J by 0 bases, leaving 16 bases between them.

The J gene is TRBJ2-3, the V gene TRBV19, with 11 nucleotides matching TRBD2. Germline lookup yields CDR1 LNHDA and CDR2 SQIVND (reference sequence). This CDR3 comprises 17 residues. The ends lost 6 bases at V and 0 bases at J; junction bases unmatched: 8. CDR3 protein: CASRSSGRPLSTDTQYF. Here the CDR3 DNA reads TGTGCCAGTAGGTCTAGCGGGAGGCCACTTAGCACAGATACGCAGTATTTT. The complete variable domain, with remaining parts taken from reference TRBV19 and TRBJ2-3, reads DGGITQSPKYLFRKEGQNVTLSCEQNLNHDAMYWYRQDPGQGLRLIYYSQIVNDFQKGDIAEGYSVSREKKESFPLTVTSAQKNPTAFYLCASRSSGRPLSTDTQYFGPGTRLTVL.

The chain has TRBV7-2 and TRBJ2-7, with 12 bases that match TRBD2. V was clipped by 3 bases and J by 12 bases; unmatched bases: 6. CDR1 is SGHTA and CDR2 is FQGNSA in the germline V gene. CDR3 size: 13 residues. Here the CDR3 reads CASSFWTSGMMYF. As DNA, the CDR3 is TGTGCCAGCAGCTTTTGGACTAGCGGGATGATGTACTTC.

This chain uses TRBV5-1 with TRBJ1-1; TRBD1 agrees at 8 bases. Germline CDR1 SGHRS, CDR2 YFSETQ. Losses at the gene ends were 0 bases for V and 1 base for J; bases not matched to a gene: 2. This CDR3 spans 15 amino acids. Here the CDR3 reads CASSLGGTGNTEAFF. The DNA for the CDR3 is TGCGCCAGCAGCTTGGGGGGGACAGGGAACACTGAAGCTTTCTTT.

The V call is TRBV27, the J call TRBJ2-3; D unresolved. The CDR3 has 13 residues. The V end lost 5 bases, the J end lost 7 bases, and 13 bases lay between the germline ends. Germline V gene sequence: CDR1 MNHEY, CDR2 SMNVEV (reference sequence). The CDR3, as DNA: TGTGCCAGCAGTCCAGACCCGAGGAATACGCAGTATTTT. This sequence encodes CASSPDPRNTQYF.

The V and J genes are TRBV5-4 and TRBJ2-3, with D perhaps matching TRBD1 (5 bases). V was clipped by 4 bases and J by 6 bases, with 15 bases between them. The CDR3 consists of 14 residues. Germline CDR1 reads SGHNT; CDR2 reads YYREEE (reference sequence). DNA for the CDR3: TGTGCCAGCAGCCGTGTAGGGGCCCCGGATACGCAGTATTTT. Protein sequence: CASSRVGAPDTQYF.

The rearrangement links TRBV19 to TRBJ1-5, with D possibly being TRBD1 (5 bases). V was trimmed by 1 base and J by 3 bases, leaving 16 bases between them. Germline lookup yields CDR1 LNHDA and CDR2 SQIVND (reference sequence). The CDR3 is 17 amino acids. CDR3 DNA: TGTGCCAGTAGTATAGGGCGAGGACGGGGGATCAATCAGCCCCAGCATTTT. The encoded protein is CASSIGRGRGINQPQHF.

This chain joins TRBV19 and TRBJ2-2; TRBD2 might be the D (7 bases). Trimming cost V 8 bases and J 1 base, with 14 bases left between them. The CDR3 extends over 15 amino acids. From germline, CDR1 is LNHDA and CDR2 SQIVND (reference sequence). Written as DNA, the CDR3 is TGTGCCAGTGGGGGGGGCAGACAGAACACCGGGGAGCTGTTTTTT. Its protein is CASGGGRQNTGELFF.

As for this clone: The sample carries other DNA sequences with the same CDR3. This chain joins TRBV11-3 and TRBJ2-5; unclear D gene. From germline, CDR1 is SGHNT and CDR2 YENEEA. The CDR3 is 13 residues long. V was cut by 0 bases and J by 4 bases, with 6 bases left in between. CDR3 coding DNA: TGTGCCAGCAGCTTAGAGGCTGGAGAGACCCAGTACTTC. Protein product: CASSLEAGETQYF. Full variable domain (remainder filled in from reference TRBV11-3 and TRBJ2-5): EAGVVQSPRYKIIEKKQPVAFWCNPISGHNTLYWYLQNLGQGPELLIRYENEEAVDDSQLPKDRFSAERLKGVDSTLKIQPAELGDSAVYLCASSLEAGETQYFGPGTRLLVL.

The chain employs TRBV6-5 and TRBJ1-1; TRBD1 matches at 8 bases. Germline V gene sequence: CDR1 MNHEY, CDR2 SVGAGI. This CDR3 is built from 14 residues. J lost 6 bases, V lost 1 base, and 4 bases had no gene match. The DNA for the CDR3 is TGTGCCAGCAGTTACTTGACAGGGGTGGCTGAAGCTTTCTTT. This encodes CASSYLTGVAEAFF.

The chain has TRBV11-2 and TRBJ2-6; 7 nucleotides agree with TRBD1. The length of the CDR3 is 16 residues. Germline values: CDR1 SGHAT, CDR2 FQNNGV. The trim removed 5 bases at V and 0 bases at J, leaving 4 bases unmatched. CDR3 in amino acids: CASSRTGVSGANVLTF. As DNA, the CDR3 is TGTGCCAGCAGCAGAACAGGGGTCTCTGGGGCCAACGTCCTGACTTTC.

V usage is TRBV12-5 and J usage is TRBJ2-1; 8 nucleotides match TRBD1. Trimming took 6 bases from V and 5 from J; bases not matched to a gene: 12. The CDR3 runs 16 residues. CDR1 and CDR2 (germline): LGHNT, FRNRAP. Here the CDR3 DNA reads TGTGCTAGTGGCCGTACCGGACAGGGAACTAACAATGAGCAGTTCTTC. Translation: CASGRTGQGTNNEQFF.

This chain connects TRBV6-5 to TRBJ1-2; no reliable D call. Germline values: CDR1 MNHEY, CDR2 SVGAGI. Trimming took 0 bases from V and 4 from J, leaving 12 bases between them. This CDR3 spans 15 amino acids. The CDR3 DNA sequence: TGTGCCAGCAGTTACTCGAAGCAAAACGGCTATGGCTACACCTTC. Residues: CASSYSKQNGYGYTF.